The 28 T cell receptor beta chains below were found in one sample sequenced in a study of cytomegalovirus exposure and HLA in healthy donors. It was with 60 Vbeta and 13 Jbeta primers that the PCR ran. Data came from immunoSEQ multiplex PCR; TCRdb stores just in-frame clones and leaves some out. Of 150,000 to 200,000 clones in the sample, 80% to 85% are singletons; the top ten hold around 1.3%. Input material: PBMCs. The receptors stem from a boy between 2 and 10 years old in good health and CMV-seronegative.

The chain uses TRBV7-2 and TRBJ2-3, with TRBD2 identical over 12 bases. CDR3 size: 18 residues. Germline assignment: CDR1 SGHTA and CDR2 FQGNSA. The junction had 9 bases not matched to a gene; V was cut back by 5 bases and J by 0 bases. The CDR3 loop is CASSPLAGGRSSTDTQYF. The CDR3 DNA reads as TGTGCCAGCAGCCCTCTAGCGGGGGGGCGTTCTAGCACAGATACGCAGTATTTT.

V and J are TRBV18 and TRBJ1-3, with D uncertain. This CDR3 is built from 16 residues. Germline loops: CDR1 KGHSH, CDR2 LQKENI. V was trimmed by 4 bases and J by 0 bases, leaving 13 bases between them. Here the CDR3 DNA reads TGTGCCAGCTCACTGGGAGACGCCATCTCTGGAAACACCATATATTTT. Translation gives CASSLGDAISGNTIYF.

The chain combines TRBV12-5 with TRBJ2-3, with no clear D. Germline V gene lookup returns CDR1 LGHNT and CDR2 FRNRAP. The CDR3 extends over 12 amino acids. Trimming cost V 4 bases and J 4 bases, with 6 bases left between them. The CDR3 reads CASGSSSDTQYF. In DNA form, the CDR3 reads TGTGCTAGTGGTTCTAGTTCAGATACGCAGTATTTT.

The chain recombines TRBV19 with TRBJ1-1; D might be TRBD1 (5 bases). Deletions cut 4 bases from V and 1 base from J, with 7 bases between. This CDR3 is 13 amino acids long. CDR1 is LNHDA and CDR2 is SQIVND in the germline V gene (reference sequence). The CDR3, as DNA: TGTGCCAGTAGTACTACAGGGAACACTGAAGCTTTCTTT. It codes for CASSTTGNTEAFF.

This sequence joins TRBV29-1 and TRBJ2-1, with D possibly matching TRBD1 (6 bases). Looked up from germline, CDR1 is SQVTM and CDR2 is ANQGSEA. V was trimmed by 0 bases and J by 2 bases, leaving 14 bases between them. The CDR3 spans 16 residues. The CDR3 DNA reads as TGCAGCGTTGAAGATCGAGGCAGGGGAGCCTACAATGAGCAGTTCTTC. Its translation is CSVEDRGRGAYNEQFF.

This sequence joins TRBV27 and TRBJ1-6; 9 bases align to TRBD1. Germline trimming cut 4 bases from V and 9 bases from J; bases unmatched to any gene: 4. There are 14 residues in the CDR3. Looked up from germline, CDR1 is MNHEY and CDR2 is SMNVEV (reference sequence). CDR3 DNA: TGTGCCAGCAGTTACGACAGGGGGGGTTCACCCCTCCACTTT. This encodes CASSYDRGGSPLHF.

This sequence joins TRBV14 and TRBJ2-1; 10 positions agree with TRBD2. V was pared by 2 bases and J by 6 bases, with 10 bases of the junction left unmatched. The CDR3 is 17 amino acids. Looked up from germline, CDR1 is SGHDN and CDR2 is FVKESK. CDR3 bases: TGTGCCAGCAGCCAAACGGTACCGGGACTAGCGATCAATGAGCAGTTCTTC. Its translation is CASSQTVPGLAINEQFF.

This chain uses TRBV18 with TRBJ1-4; the match to TRBD1 covers 10 bases. Germline V CDR1 and CDR2: KGHSH, LQKENI. CDR3 length: 16 residues. J gave up 1 base and V 4 bases, and 3 bases lay outside the gene matches. CDR3 residues: CASSRQGARTNEKLFF. The CDR3, as DNA: TGTGCCAGCTCACGACAGGGGGCAAGAACTAATGAAAAACTGTTTTTT.

This clone came up once. V gene TRBV5-1 combines with J gene TRBJ2-3; maybe TRBD2 (5 bases). CDR3 length: 14 residues. The germline CDR1 and CDR2 sequences are SGHRS and YFSETQ. The ends were cut back, 2 bases at V and 3 bases at J, with 10 bases in the middle. The CDR3 DNA reads TGCGCCAGCAGCTTCAGGAGGTCGACAGATACGCAGTATTTT. The encoded protein is CASSFRRSTDTQYF.

The chain joins TRBV13 to TRBJ2-5; 8 bases agree with TRBD1. With 3 bases clipped from V and 3 bases from J, the junction kept 0 bases outside the gene matches. CDR1 is PRHDT, CDR2 FYEKMQ, per germline (reference sequence). This CDR3 comprises 13 residues. The CDR3 nucleotides are TGTGCCAGCAGCTTGGACAGGGAAGAGACCCAGTACTTC. Its protein product is CASSLDREETQYF.

The chain recombines TRBV11-2 with TRBJ2-6; 8 nucleotides match TRBD1. Germline trimming cut 5 bases from V and 0 bases from J; bases unmatched to any gene: 9. CDR1 and CDR2 from the germline V gene are SGHAT and FQNNGV. CDR3 size: 18 residues. CDR3 sequence reads: CASSPRQGMGSGANVLTF. CDR3 nucleotide sequence: TGTGCCAGCAGCCCAAGACAGGGGATGGGCTCTGGGGCCAACGTCCTGACTTTC.

The CDR3 region is CARSEDTQYF. CDR3 bases: TGTGCCAGAAGCGAGGATACGCAGTATTTT. V is TRBV7-5 and J is TRBJ2-3; TRBD2 is taken as the D call from the table, unchecked against the DNA. TRBV7-5 is designated a pseudogene. The CDR3 runs to 10 residues.

V is TRBV18 and J is TRBJ2-7; D unresolved. Between the trimmed V and J ends, which lost 3 bases and 2 bases, there was a span of 14 bases. In germline, CDR1 is KGHSH, CDR2 LQKENI. There are 15 residues in the CDR3. For the CDR3, the DNA is TGTGCCAGCTCACCGATTGATCCAGGTACCTACGAGCAGTACTTC. It encodes CASSPIDPGTYEQYF.

The gene calls are TRBV7-2 and TRBJ2-3; 8 nucleotides align to TRBD2. Germline CDR1 and CDR2: SGHTA and FQGNSA. V trimming: 2 bases; J trimming: 1 base; junction bases outside the gene matches: 8. The CDR3 has 17 amino acids. CDR3 amino acids: CASSLNPGLVGTDTQYF. Written as DNA, the CDR3 is TGTGCCAGCAGCTTAAATCCGGGACTAGTAGGCACAGATACGCAGTATTTT.

The V call is TRBV19, the J call TRBJ1-1; possible D gene TRBD1, 5 bases. The CDR3 consists of 13 residues. Trimming cost V 3 bases and J 2 bases, with 7 bases left between them. Germline values: CDR1 LNHDA, CDR2 SQIVND (reference sequence). CDR3 sequence (DNA): TGTGCCAGTAGTATCGGGGGTAACACTGAAGCTTTCTTT. Translation gives CASSIGGNTEAFF.

J is TRBJ2-1 and V is TRBV13; the match to TRBD2 covers 10 bases. The germline gives CDR1 PRHDT, CDR2 FYEKMQ (reference sequence). The CDR3 length is 22 residues. The ends lost 6 bases at V and 9 bases at J; junction bases unmatched: 32. The CDR3, as DNA: TGTGCCAGCAGACGAGAAGTACTAGTCAGCGGGAGGGCCAGTAGTCCGCAAGGTGAGCAGTTCTTC. It specifies CASRREVLVSGRASSPQGEQFF.

The V gene is TRBV2, the J gene TRBJ2-1, with 7 bases aligning to TRBD2. CDR3 length: 14 residues. The V and J ends lost 3 bases and 2 bases, in that order; junction bases with no gene match: 1. Germline lookup yields CDR1 SNHLY and CDR2 FYNNEI. CDR3 nucleotide sequence: TGTGCCAGCAGTGAGGGGACTACCTACAATGAGCAGTTCTTC. It specifies CASSEGTTYNEQFF.

V gene TRBV4-3 combines with J gene TRBJ1-6, with 8 bases fitting TRBD1. This CDR3 spans 16 amino acids. V was pared by 0 bases and J by 10 bases, with 8 bases of the junction left unmatched. The germline gives CDR1 LGHNA, CDR2 YSLEER. This chain's CDR3 is CASSQEAGGAGSPLHF. The CDR3 DNA follows: TGCGCCAGCAGCCAAGAAGCAGGGGGCGCAGGATCACCCCTCCACTTT.

The chain recombines TRBV6-5 with TRBJ1-3; D ambiguous. This CDR3 has 16 amino acids. Germline CDR1 reads MNHEY; CDR2 reads SVGAGI. V was cut by 2 bases and J by 3 bases, with 14 bases left in between. CDR3 sequence reads: CASSYLSSGGGNTIYF. DNA for the CDR3: TGTGCCAGCAGTTACCTATCCTCCGGAGGTGGAAACACCATATATTTT.

The chain has TRBV7-3 and TRBJ2-5, with D possibly matching TRBD2 (6 bases). Trimming took off 2 bases at V and 4 bases at J, with 17 bases between the two ends. Germline V lookup: CDR1 SGHTA, CDR2 FQGTGA. The CDR3 is 16 amino acids. CDR3: CASSLGDSRLRETQYF. The CDR3 nucleotides are TGTGCCAGCAGCTTAGGGGACTCCCGTTTGAGAGAGACCCAGTACTTC.

The chain uses TRBV19 and TRBJ1-1; 9 nucleotides line up with TRBD1. CDR3 length: 15 amino acids. The trim removed 3 bases at V and 4 bases at J, leaving 6 bases unmatched. The germline gives CDR1 LNHDA, CDR2 SQIVND (reference sequence). This CDR3 is CASSITGGGGTEAFF. DNA for the CDR3: TGTGCCAGTAGTATCACAGGGGGCGGTGGCACTGAAGCTTTCTTT.

The rearrangement joins TRBV6-1 to TRBJ1-6; 7 bases are a match to TRBD1. The germline V gene has CDR1 MNHNS and CDR2 SASEGT. The CDR3 runs 15 residues. The ends lost 5 bases at V and 9 bases at J; junction bases unmatched: 10. In DNA form, the CDR3 reads TGTGCCAGCAGTCTAGAGGGACAGACAGGTTCACCCCTCCACTTT. It codes for CASSLEGQTGSPLHF.

This chain uses TRBV5-1 with TRBJ2-3; 8 bases align to TRBD2. The CDR3 has 16 residues. Per germline, CDR1 SGHRS and CDR2 YFSETQ. V lost 0 bases to trimming and J lost 2 bases; unmatched junction nucleotides: 5. The CDR3 coding sequence is TGCGCCAGCAGCTTGGGGAGCGGGAGCTACACAGATACGCAGTATTTT. This translates into CASSLGSGSYTDTQYF.

The chain recombines TRBV14 with TRBJ2-3; 13 nucleotides align to TRBD2. The CDR3 loop spans 16 amino acids. The germline gives CDR1 SGHDN, CDR2 FVKESK. After removal of 5 bases from V and 3 bases from J, the junction contained 5 bases not matched to a gene. CDR3 coding DNA: TGTGCCAGCAGCTCTAGGACTAGCGGGGGAACAGATACGCAGTATTTT. Translation gives CASSSRTSGGTDTQYF.

CDR3 DNA: TGTGCCAGCTCACCGAGCCAGGGCATGAACACTGAAGCTTTCTTT. This sequence encodes CASSPSQGMNTEAFF. The genes are TRBV18 and TRBJ1-1; D is possibly TRBD1 (5 bases). The CDR3 has 15 residues. Deletions cut 3 bases from V and 0 bases from J, with 11 bases between. Germline V gene data show CDR1 as KGHSH and CDR2 as LQKENI.

This chain connects TRBV6-4 to TRBJ2-3; 9 bases fit TRBD2. The V gene's germline CDR1 is MRHNA and CDR2 SNTAGT. V lost 5 bases to trimming and J lost 2 bases; unmatched junction nucleotides: 8. The CDR3 loop spans 16 amino acids. CDR3 DNA: TGTGCCAGCAGTATTTCTAGCGGGACCCCCACAGATACGCAGTATTTT. As protein: CASSISSGTPTDTQYF.

V usage is TRBV7-2 and J usage is TRBJ2-1; 9 bases match TRBD2. The CDR3 runs to 15 residues. Germline-derived CDR1 and CDR2 are SGHTA and FQGNSA. Trimming took 2 bases from V and 10 from J; bases not matched to a gene: 9. The CDR3 DNA follows: TGTACCAGCAGCTTAATCTGGCGGGGGGGCCGGGAGCAGTTCTTC. Its protein product is CTSSLIWRGGREQFF.

The chain combines TRBV30 with TRBJ1-5, with D unclear. V was cut by 0 bases and J by 7 bases, with 7 bases left in between. Germline CDR1 reads GTSNPN; CDR2 reads SVGIG (reference sequence). CDR3 length: 12 amino acids. DNA of the CDR3: TGTGCCTGGAGTGTACGTGGCCAGCCCCAGCATTTT. It specifies CAWSVRGQPQHF. Filled out from reference TRBV30 and TRBJ1-5, the complete variable domain reads SQTIHQWPATLVQPVGSPLSLECTVEGTSNPNLYWYRQAAGRGLQLLFYSVGIGQISSEVPQNLSASRPQDRQFILSSKKLLLSDSGFYLCAWSVRGQPQHFGDGTRLSIL.